This entry lists 10 T cell receptor beta chains sequenced from one sample in a study of blood T cells in healthy people across ages. Using a J-beta primer mix together with a sample-barcoded 5' primer, a second PCR was run for roughly 7 to 11 cycles. TCRdb redid the calling of the 5' RACE reads with MiXCR, one entry per CDR3 protein. Of around 1,600,000 distinct CDR3 sequences listed, less than 45% are singletons. The sample taken for sequencing was blood. Source of these receptors: a woman under 30 in good health.

The sample holds one count of this clonotype. The rearrangement uses TRBV6-5 and TRBJ1-5; D possibly corresponds to TRBD1 (5 bases). CDR1 is MNHEY and CDR2 is SVGAGI in the germline V gene. The CDR3 sequence is 15 residues long. V was pared by 6 bases and J by 0 bases, with 12 bases between. CDR3 sequence (DNA): TGTGCCAGCAGATCCGGGGCGGTTAGCAATCAGCCCCAGCATTTT. Amino acids: CASRSGAVSNQPQHF.

This chain connects TRBV7-2 to TRBJ2-1; D is perhaps TRBD1 (6 bases). Trimming shortened V by 8 bases and J by 9 bases, and 17 bases separated the two germline ends. Germline CDR1 reads SGHTA; CDR2 reads FQGNSA. This CDR3 spans 13 amino acids. CDR3 coding DNA: TGTGCCAGCCGGTCTCAGGGGCTAGGTGAGCAGTTCTTC. Protein sequence: CASRSQGLGEQFF.

The J gene is TRBJ2-5, the V gene TRBV6-2 or TRBV6-3, with D unresolved. V lost 2 bases and J 11 bases, leaving 18 bases between the germline ends. This CDR3 spans 14 amino acids. In germline, CDR1 is MNHEY, CDR2 SVGEGT. CDR3 DNA: TGTGCCAGCAGTTACGTCACGTTGAGTGATGAGCAGTACTTC. Amino acids: CASSYVTLSDEQYF.

The CDR3 reads CAITAEGLLTDTQYF. The CDR3 DNA sequence: TGTGCCATCACCGCCGAGGGACTTTTAACAGATACGCAGTATTTT. V usage is TRBV10-3 and J usage is TRBJ2-3; tentatively, D is TRBD2 (6 bases). Germline V CDR1 and CDR2: ENHRY, SYGVKD. The CDR3 length is 15 residues. Trimming stripped 7 bases from V and 3 bases from J, with 17 bases between.

This chain joins TRBV7-2 and TRBJ1-2; the D gene is possibly TRBD1 (5 bases). Trimming pared 5 bases from V and 7 bases from J, leaving 17 bases between. The CDR3 sequence is 14 residues long. Germline V gene lookup returns CDR1 SGHTA and CDR2 FQGNSA. In nucleotides, the CDR3 is TGTGCCAGCAGCCCCTTCCTCGACAGATTTGGCTACACCTTC. It encodes CASSPFLDRFGYTF.

This clonotype was recorded only once. The chain recombines TRBV27 with TRBJ2-1, with 8 bases identical to TRBD1. The V gene end was trimmed by 4 bases and the J gene end by 2 bases; junction bases not matched to a gene: 10. The germline CDR1 and CDR2 sequences are MNHEY and SMNVEV (reference sequence). The CDR3 extends over 17 amino acids. DNA for the CDR3: TGTGCCAGCAGTTCTAAGAAACAGGGGGAAACCTACAATGAGCAGTTCTTC. This gives the protein CASSSKKQGETYNEQFF.

The chain couples TRBV4-2 to TRBJ1-1; no clear D gene. Germline V CDR1 and CDR2: LGHNA, YNFKEQ. V was cut by 4 bases and J by 0 bases, with 9 bases left in between. CDR3 length equals 14 residues. The CDR3 bases are TGTGCCAGCAGCCCGGGCATCGTGAACACTGAAGCTTTCTTT. Protein product: CASSPGIVNTEAFF.

In this sample, this clonotype turned up a few times. This chain connects TRBV6-6 to TRBJ2-3; the D call may be TRBD1 or TRBD2 (5 bases each). Germline CDR1 and CDR2: MNHNY and SVGAGI (reference sequence). The CDR3 contains 15 residues. V was clipped by 5 bases and J by 0 bases, with 12 bases between them. CDR3 coding DNA: TGTGCCAGCAGTGGGACCCTAAGAAGCACAGATACGCAGTATTTT. As protein: CASSGTLRSTDTQYF.

This chain connects TRBV20-1 to TRBJ1-1; D remains unclear. This CDR3 is built from 12 residues. V was cut by 5 bases and J by 0 bases, with 7 bases left in between. Germline-derived CDR1 and CDR2 are DFQATT and SNEGSKA (reference sequence). For the CDR3, the DNA is TGCAGTGCTTTTAGATTGAACACTGAAGCTTTCTTT. This gives the protein CSAFRLNTEAFF.

This chain uses TRBV20-1 with TRBJ2-1; tentative D call: TRBD1 (6 bases). The V gene lost 4 bases and the J gene lost 0 bases, with 10 bases spanning the gap. Looked up from germline, CDR1 is DFQATT and CDR2 is SNEGSKA (reference sequence). The CDR3 length is 14 residues. The DNA of the CDR3 is TGCAGTGCTACGGGACACCACTCCTACAATGAGCAGTTCTTC. This gives the protein CSATGHHSYNEQFF.